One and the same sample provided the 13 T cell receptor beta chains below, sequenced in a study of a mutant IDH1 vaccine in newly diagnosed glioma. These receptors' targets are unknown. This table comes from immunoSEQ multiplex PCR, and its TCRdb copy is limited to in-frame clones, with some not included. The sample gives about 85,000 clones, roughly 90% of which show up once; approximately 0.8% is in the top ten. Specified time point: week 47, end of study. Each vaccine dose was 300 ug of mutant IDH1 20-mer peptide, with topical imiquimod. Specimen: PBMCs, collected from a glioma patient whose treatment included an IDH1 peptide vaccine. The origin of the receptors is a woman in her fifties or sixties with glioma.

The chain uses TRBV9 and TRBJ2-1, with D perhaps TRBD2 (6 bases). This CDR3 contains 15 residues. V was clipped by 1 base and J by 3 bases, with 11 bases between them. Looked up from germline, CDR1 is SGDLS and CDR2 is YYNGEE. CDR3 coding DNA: TGTGCCAGCAGCGTAACGGGAGTCAACTACAATGAGCAGTTCTTC. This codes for CASSVTGVNYNEQFF. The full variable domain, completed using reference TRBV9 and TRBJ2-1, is DSGVTQTPKHLITATGQRVTLRCSPRSGDLSVYWYQQSLDQGLQFLIQYYNGEERAKGNILERFSAQQFPDLHSELNLSSLELGDSALYFCASSVTGVNYNEQFFGPGTRLTVL.

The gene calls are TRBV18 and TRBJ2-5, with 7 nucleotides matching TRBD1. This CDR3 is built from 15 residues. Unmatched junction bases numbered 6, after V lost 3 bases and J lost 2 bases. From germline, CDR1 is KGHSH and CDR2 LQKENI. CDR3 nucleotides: TGTGCCAGCTCACCTCCGGGACAGCGACAAGAGACCCAGTACTTC. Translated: CASSPPGQRQETQYF.

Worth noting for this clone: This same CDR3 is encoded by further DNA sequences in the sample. The CDR3: CASSLVGGPYEQYF. Written as DNA, the CDR3 is TGCGCCAGCAGCTTGGTGGGGGGCCCCTACGAGCAGTACTTC. V and J are TRBV5-1 and TRBJ2-7; possibly TRBD1 or TRBD2 for D (6 bases each). V lost 0 bases and J lost 2, with 9 bases in between. The CDR3 length is 14 residues. CDR1 and CDR2 from the germline V gene are SGHRS and YFSETQ.

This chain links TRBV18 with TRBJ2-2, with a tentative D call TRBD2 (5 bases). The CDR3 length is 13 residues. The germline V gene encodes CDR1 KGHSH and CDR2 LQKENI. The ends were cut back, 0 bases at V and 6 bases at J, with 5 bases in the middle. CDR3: CASSPPRAGELFF. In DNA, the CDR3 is TGTGCCAGCTCACCACCGCGGGCCGGGGAGCTGTTTTTT.

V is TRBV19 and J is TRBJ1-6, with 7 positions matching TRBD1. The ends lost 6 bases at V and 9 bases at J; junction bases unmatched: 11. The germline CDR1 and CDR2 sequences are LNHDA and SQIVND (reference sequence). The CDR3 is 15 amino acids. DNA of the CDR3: TGTGCCAGTAGCTCCAACAGGGGTGTAAGTTCACCCCTCCACTTT. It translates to CASSSNRGVSSPLHF.

CDR3 coding DNA: TGTGCCTGGAGTGTACTGTCCGGGAGAGGGTCCGGGGAGCTGTTTTTT. As protein: CAWSVLSGRGSGELFF. The chain carries TRBV30 and TRBJ2-2; tentatively, D is TRBD2 (6 bases). Germline loops: CDR1 GTSNPN, CDR2 SVGIG (reference sequence). The V end lost 0 bases, the J end lost 6 bases, and 17 bases lay between the germline ends. The CDR3 loop spans 16 amino acids.

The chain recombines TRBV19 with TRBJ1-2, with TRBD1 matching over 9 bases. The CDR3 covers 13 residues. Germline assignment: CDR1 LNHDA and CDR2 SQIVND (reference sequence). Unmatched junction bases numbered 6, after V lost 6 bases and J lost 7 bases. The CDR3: CASRGDRASGYTF. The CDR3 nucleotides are TGTGCCAGTAGGGGGGACAGGGCTTCTGGCTACACCTTC. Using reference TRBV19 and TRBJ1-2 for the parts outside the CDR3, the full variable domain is DGGITQSPKYLFRKEGQNVTLSCEQNLNHDAMYWYRQDPGQGLRLIYYSQIVNDFQKGDIAEGYSVSREKKESFPLTVTSAQKNPTAFYLCASRGDRASGYTFGSGTRLTVV.

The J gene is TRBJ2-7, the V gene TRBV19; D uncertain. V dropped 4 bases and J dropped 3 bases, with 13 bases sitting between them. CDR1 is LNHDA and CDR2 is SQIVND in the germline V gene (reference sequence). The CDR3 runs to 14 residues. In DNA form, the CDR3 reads TGTGCCAGTAGTACAAGTGAGAACAGCTACGAGCAGTACTTC. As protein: CASSTSENSYEQYF. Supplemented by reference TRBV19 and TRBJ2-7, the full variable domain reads DGGITQSPKYLFRKEGQNVTLSCEQNLNHDAMYWYRQDPGQGLRLIYYSQIVNDFQKGDIAEGYSVSREKKESFPLTVTSAQKNPTAFYLCASSTSENSYEQYFGPGTRLTVT.

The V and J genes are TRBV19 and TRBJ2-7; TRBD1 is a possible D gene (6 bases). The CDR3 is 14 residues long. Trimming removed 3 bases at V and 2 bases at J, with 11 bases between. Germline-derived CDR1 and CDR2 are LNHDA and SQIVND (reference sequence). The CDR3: CASSIQQGAYEQYF. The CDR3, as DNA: TGTGCCAGTAGTATCCAACAGGGAGCCTACGAGCAGTACTTC.

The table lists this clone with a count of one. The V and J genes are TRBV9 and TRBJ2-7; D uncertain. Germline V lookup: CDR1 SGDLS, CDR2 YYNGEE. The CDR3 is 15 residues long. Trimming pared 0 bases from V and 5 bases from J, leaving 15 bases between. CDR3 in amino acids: CASSVGSGFRNEQYF. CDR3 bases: TGTGCCAGCAGCGTAGGTTCGGGTTTTAGAAACGAGCAGTACTTC. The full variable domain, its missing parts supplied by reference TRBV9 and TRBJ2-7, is DSGVTQTPKHLITATGQRVTLRCSPRSGDLSVYWYQQSLDQGLQFLIQYYNGEERAKGNILERFSAQQFPDLHSELNLSSLELGDSALYFCASSVGSGFRNEQYFGPGTRLTVT.

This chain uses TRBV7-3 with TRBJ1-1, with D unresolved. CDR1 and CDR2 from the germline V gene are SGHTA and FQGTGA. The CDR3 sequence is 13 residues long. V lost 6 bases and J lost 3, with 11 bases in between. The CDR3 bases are TGTGCCAGCAGATTGTCCCGGGACACTGAAGCTTTCTTT. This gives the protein CASRLSRDTEAFF. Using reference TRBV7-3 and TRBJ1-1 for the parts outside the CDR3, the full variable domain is GAGVSQTPSNKVTEKGKYVELRCDPISGHTALYWYRQSLGQGPEFLIYFQGTGAADDSGLPNDRFFAVRPEGSVSTLKIQRTERGDSAVYLCASRLSRDTEAFFGQGTRLTVV.

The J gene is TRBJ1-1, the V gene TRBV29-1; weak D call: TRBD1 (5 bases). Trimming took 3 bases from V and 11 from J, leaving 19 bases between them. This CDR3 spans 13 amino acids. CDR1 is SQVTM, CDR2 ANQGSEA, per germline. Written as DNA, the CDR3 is TGCAGCGTTGAGGCCACCGGGGGGTCAGAGGCTTTCTTT. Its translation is CSVEATGGSEAFF.

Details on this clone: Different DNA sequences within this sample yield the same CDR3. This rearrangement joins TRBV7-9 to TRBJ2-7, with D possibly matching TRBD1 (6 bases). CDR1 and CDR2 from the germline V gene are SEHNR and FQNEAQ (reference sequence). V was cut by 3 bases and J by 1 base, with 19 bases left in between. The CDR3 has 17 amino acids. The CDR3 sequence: CASSFVVPGHESYEQYF. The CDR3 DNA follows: TGTGCCAGCAGCTTTGTTGTACCGGGACACGAGTCCTACGAGCAGTACTTC. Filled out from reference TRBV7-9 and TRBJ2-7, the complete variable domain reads DTGVSQNPRHKITKRGQNVTFRCDPISEHNRLYWYRQTLGQGPEFLTYFQNEAQLEKSRLLSDRFSAERPKGSFSTLEIQRTEQGDSAMYLCASSFVVPGHESYEQYFGPGTRLTVT.